The 9 T cell receptor beta chains in this list originate from one sample, sequenced in a study of cytomegalovirus exposure and HLA in healthy donors. The PCR contained 60 Vbeta and 13 Jbeta primers. This table comes from immunoSEQ multiplex PCR, and its TCRdb copy is limited to in-frame clones, with some not included. The table shows 170,000 or so clones, with over 70% occurring only once. The sequenced sample was PBMCs. These receptors were obtained from a woman between 25 and 40 years old in good health and CMV-seronegative.

This chain connects TRBV5-4 to TRBJ1-1, with TRBD1 matching 10 bases. J was trimmed by 0 bases and V by 0 bases; bases with no gene match: 2. The CDR3 is 16 amino acids. CDR1 and CDR2 from the germline V gene are SGHNT and YYREEE (reference sequence). This chain's CDR3 is CASSLGGQGLNTEAFF. DNA of the CDR3: TGTGCCAGCAGCTTGGGGGGACAGGGGCTGAACACTGAAGCTTTCTTT.

CDR3 sequence (DNA): TGCAGCGTTGAAGGGGGCGCAGATACGCAGTATTTT. This translates into CSVEGGADTQYF. The gene calls are TRBV29-1 and TRBJ2-3; possible D gene TRBD1, 5 bases. Germline V lookup: CDR1 SQVTM, CDR2 ANQGSEA. The CDR3 contains 12 residues. Trimming left V 1 base short and J 4 bases short, with 6 bases between.

As to this clone: The junction departs from the called germline gene at one end, perhaps through a read error. The chain joins TRBV6-5 to TRBJ2-2, with 9 bases lining up with TRBD2. The CDR3 has 16 amino acids. Germline CDR1 and CDR2: MNHEY and SVGAGI. The CDR3 reads CASSYSAGGRIGGLFF. CDR3 sequence (DNA): TGTGCCAGCAGTTACTCGGCGGGAGGGAGAATCGGGGGGCTGTTTTTT.

V gene TRBV25-1 combines with J gene TRBJ2-7; D remains unclear. Per the germline V gene, CDR1 is MGHDK and CDR2 is SYGVNS. Between the trimmed V and J ends, which lost 6 bases and 6 bases, there was a span of 9 bases. The CDR3 runs 11 residues. The CDR3: CASRRWSEQYF. The CDR3 DNA follows: TGTGCCAGCAGGCGGTGGTCCGAGCAGTACTTC.

The chain carries TRBV2 and TRBJ2-3; D unresolved. The length of the CDR3 is 13 residues. The germline V gene encodes CDR1 SNHLY and CDR2 FYNNEI. V lost 6 bases to trimming and J lost 1 base, with 8 bases between them. As DNA, the CDR3 is TGTGCCAGCAGGGAGACTGGCACAGATACGCAGTATTTT. Its protein is CASRETGTDTQYF.

J is TRBJ2-6 and V is TRBV9; the D gene is possibly TRBD2 (7 bases). In germline, CDR1 is SGDLS, CDR2 YYNGEE. The CDR3 is made up of 16 amino acids. V was clipped by 3 bases and J by 1 base, with 11 bases between them. The CDR3: CASSARGGSGANVLTF. In nucleotides, the CDR3 is TGTGCCAGCAGCGCGAGGGGGGGATCTGGGGCCAACGTCCTGACTTTC.

The CDR3 reads CASNKDRGLDGYTF. In nucleotides, the CDR3 is TGTGCCAGCAATAAGGACAGGGGGCTTGATGGCTACACCTTC. J is TRBJ1-2 and V is TRBV2; 11 bases line up with TRBD1. With V trimmed by 7 bases and J by 6 bases, 7 bases remained unmatched. Germline CDR1 SNHLY, CDR2 FYNNEI. The CDR3 has 14 residues. The variable domain in full, completed from reference TRBV2 and TRBJ1-2, reads EPEVTQTPSHQVTQMGQEVILRCVPISNHLYFYWYRQILGQKVEFLVSFYNNEISEKSEIFDDQFSVERPDGSNFTLKIRSTKLEDSAMYFCASNKDRGLDGYTFGSGTRLTVV.

The V gene is TRBV7-2, the J gene TRBJ1-6; 9 nucleotides match TRBD1. The CDR3 runs to 15 residues. J gave up 5 bases and V 8 bases, and 7 bases lay outside the gene matches. Germline loops: CDR1 SGHTA, CDR2 FQGNSA. This chain's CDR3 is CASHRRTGDNSPLHF. The CDR3 DNA sequence: TGTGCCAGCCACAGGAGGACAGGGGATAATTCACCCCTCCACTTT.

As for this clone: Relative to the germline gene, one junction end is altered; a read error may explain this. This chain uses TRBV29-1 with TRBJ2-3; 9 positions agree with TRBD2. The CDR3 is 13 amino acids. CDR1 is SQVTM, CDR2 ANQGSEA, per germline. CDR3 bases: TGCAGCGTTGAAGACCCCTACTCTGCGGGAGGGCATTTT. Its protein is CSVEDPYSAGGHF.